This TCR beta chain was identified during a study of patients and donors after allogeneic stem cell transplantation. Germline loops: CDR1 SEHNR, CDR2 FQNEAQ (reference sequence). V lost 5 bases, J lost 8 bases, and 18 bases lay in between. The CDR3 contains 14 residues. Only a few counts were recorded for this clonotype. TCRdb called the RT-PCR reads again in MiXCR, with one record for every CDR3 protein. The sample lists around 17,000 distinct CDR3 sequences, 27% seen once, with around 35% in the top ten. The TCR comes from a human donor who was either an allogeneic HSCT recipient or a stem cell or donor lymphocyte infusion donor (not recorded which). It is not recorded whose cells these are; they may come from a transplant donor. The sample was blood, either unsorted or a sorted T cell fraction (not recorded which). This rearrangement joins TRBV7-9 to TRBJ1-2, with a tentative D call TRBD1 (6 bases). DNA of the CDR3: TGTGCCAGCAGCCCTGGGGTCAGGGGCGGGGGCTACACCTTC. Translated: CASSPGVRGGGYTF.